Listed here are 17 T cell receptor beta chains from one sample, sequenced in a study of CD8 T cells in Susac syndrome. Random hexamers were used to reverse transcribe 0.5 to 1 ug of RNA. Each CDR3 protein gets one entry after TCRdb re-called the immunoSEQ multiplex PCR reads with MiXCR. The table has about 160,000 distinct CDR3 sequences, 80% to 95% seen once. Sequencing was carried out using CD4+ T cells from PBMCs. Receptors were obtained from a human donor in good health.

The sample holds one count of this clonotype. This chain joins TRBV7-2 and TRBJ2-7; a possible D gene is TRBD1 (6 bases). CDR3 size: 15 residues. V was cut by 1 base and J by 0 bases, with 10 bases left in between. CDR1 and CDR2 (germline): SGHTA, FQGNSA. The CDR3, as DNA: TGTGCCAGCAGCTTAGATCCAGGGGCCTCCTACGAGCAGTACTTC. Amino acid sequence: CASSLDPGASYEQYF.

The chain carries TRBV7-9 and TRBJ1-2; D uncertain. V lost 8 bases, J lost 2 bases, and 6 bases lay in between. This CDR3 spans 11 amino acids. From germline, CDR1 is SEHNR and CDR2 FQNEAQ (reference sequence). This chain's CDR3 is CASGLNYGYTF. The CDR3 nucleotides are TGTGCCAGCGGCCTGAACTATGGCTACACCTTC. The complete variable domain, with remaining parts taken from reference TRBV7-9 and TRBJ1-2, reads DTGVSQNPRHKITKRGQNVTFRCDPISEHNRLYWYRQTLGQGPEFLTYFQNEAQLEKSRLLSDRFSAERPKGSFSTLEIQRTEQGDSAMYLCASGLNYGYTFGSGTRLTVV.

The chain combines TRBV7-8 with TRBJ1-1; TRBD1 aligns across 7 bases. This CDR3 region has 14 residues. J gave up 4 bases and V 5 bases, and 7 bases lay outside the gene matches. CDR1 SGHVS and CDR2 FQNEAQ come from the germline V gene. The CDR3 here is CASSPPWTGTEAFF. CDR3 sequence (DNA): TGTGCCAGCAGCCCGCCTTGGACAGGCACTGAAGCTTTCTTT.

V and J are TRBV7-9 and TRBJ2-7; the D gene is possibly TRBD2 (6 bases). This CDR3 comprises 13 residues. V lost 4 bases and J lost 2, with 9 bases in between. Per germline, CDR1 SEHNR and CDR2 FQNEAQ (reference sequence). The DNA for the CDR3 is TGTGCCAGCAGCTGGGCGGGGACCTACGAGCAGTACTTC. Its protein is CASSWAGTYEQYF.

This chain links TRBV19 with TRBJ1-6, with D hard to call. The CDR3 has 14 residues. Germline V gene lookup returns CDR1 LNHDA and CDR2 SQIVND (reference sequence). Trimming cost V 7 bases and J 0 bases, with 7 bases left between them. Here the CDR3 reads CASIGSSYNSPLHF. The CDR3 bases are TGTGCCAGTATTGGCAGCTCCTATAATTCACCCCTCCACTTT.

This chain links TRBV20-1 with TRBJ1-4; 9 positions agree with TRBD1. The CDR3 spans 13 residues. Germline V gives CDR1 DFQATT, CDR2 SNEGSKA (reference sequence). J gave up 8 bases and V 5 bases, and 6 bases lay outside the gene matches. The CDR3 DNA reads TGCAGTGCTGCCGGGACAGGGAACGAAAAACTGTTTTTT. Translated, it gives CSAAGTGNEKLFF.

The J gene is TRBJ1-2, the V gene TRBV18; D ambiguous. The length of the CDR3 is 14 residues. Looked up from germline, CDR1 is KGHSH and CDR2 is LQKENI. V lost 2 bases to trimming and J lost 9 bases, with 16 bases between them. CDR3 loop: CASSPETATMRYTF. Here the CDR3 DNA reads TGTGCCAGCTCACCAGAGACGGCGACTATGCGCTACACCTTC.

The chain employs TRBV19 and TRBJ1-1, with 8 bases matching TRBD1. V lost 6 bases and J lost 5; bases outside the gene matches: 8. Germline loops: CDR1 LNHDA, CDR2 SQIVND (reference sequence). CDR3 length: 14 residues. In DNA, the CDR3 is TGTGCCAGTAGCAGGGGGCGAGTGGGTACTGAAGCTTTCTTT. Residues: CASSRGRVGTEAFF. Full variable domain (missing parts from reference TRBV19 and TRBJ1-1): DGGITQSPKYLFRKEGQNVTLSCEQNLNHDAMYWYRQDPGQGLRLIYYSQIVNDFQKGDIAEGYSVSREKKESFPLTVTSAQKNPTAFYLCASSRGRVGTEAFFGQGTRLTVV.

This clonotype was detected once. The rearrangement uses TRBV12-5 and TRBJ2-3, with 12 bases lining up with TRBD1. Germline CDR1 LGHNT, CDR2 FRNRAP. The CDR3 covers 15 residues. V lost 6 bases, J lost 3 bases, and 4 bases stayed unmatched. In DNA, the CDR3 is TGTGCTAGTGGACGGGGACAGGGGGCTACAGATACGCAGTATTTT. It codes for CASGRGQGATDTQYF.

The chain uses TRBV7-9 and TRBJ2-1; 8 positions match TRBD2. CDR1 SEHNR and CDR2 FQNEAQ come from the germline V gene (reference sequence). V was clipped by 5 bases and J by 4 bases; unmatched bases: 7. The CDR3 length is 15 residues. DNA of the CDR3: TGTGCCAGCAGCGAGGAGCGGGGGTCTTACAATGAGCAGTTCTTC. Residues: CASSEERGSYNEQFF. Full variable domain (outside the CDR3, taken from reference TRBV7-9 and TRBJ2-1): DTGVSQNPRHKITKRGQNVTFRCDPISEHNRLYWYRQTLGQGPEFLTYFQNEAQLEKSRLLSDRFSAERPKGSFSTLEIQRTEQGDSAMYLCASSEERGSYNEQFFGPGTRLTVL.

J is TRBJ2-7 and V is TRBV4-1, with D tentatively TRBD2 (6 bases). The ends were cut back, 6 bases at V and 3 bases at J, with 15 bases in the middle. CDR3 length: 14 residues. Germline values: CDR1 MGHRA, CDR2 YSYEKL. The CDR3 loop reads CASRAGRGGYEQYF. The CDR3 nucleotides are TGCGCCAGCAGGGCTGGGCGGGGTGGCTACGAGCAGTACTTC.

The chain couples TRBV2 to TRBJ2-2, with 7 bases that match TRBD1. CDR3 size: 14 residues. Trimming at V came to 7 bases and at J to 2 bases, leaving 4 bases not matched to a gene. Per the germline V gene, CDR1 is SNHLY and CDR2 is FYNNEI. The CDR3 DNA reads TGTGCCAGCACCGGGACAGTTAACACCGGGGAGCTGTTTTTT. It translates to CASTGTVNTGELFF.

V is TRBV12-3 or TRBV12-4 and J is TRBJ1-1; no definite D call. The V end was cut by 3 bases, the J end by 8 bases, with 13 bases between. The CDR3 covers 13 residues. The CDR3 bases are TGTGCCAGCAGTTTGGAACCCTTGGGGGAAGCTTTCTTT. As protein: CASSLEPLGEAFF.

The gene calls are TRBV21-1 and TRBJ2-7; no DNA check was done on the table's D call, TRBD1. TRBV21-1 is a known pseudogene. This CDR3 spans 14 amino acids. The CDR3 loop is CASSKAKGGPEQYF. CDR3 sequence (DNA): TGTGCCAGCAGCAAAGCGAAAGGGGGGCCCGAGCAGTACTTC.

The chain is built from TRBV12-3 or TRBV12-4 and TRBJ1-5; D is undetermined. The V gene lost 6 bases and the J gene lost 0 bases, with 12 bases spanning the gap. This CDR3 comprises 15 residues. Here the CDR3 DNA reads TGTGCCAGCAGAACTGACTTTCATAGCAATCAGCCCCAGCATTTT. This gives the protein CASRTDFHSNQPQHF.

This chain joins TRBV4-1 and TRBJ1-1; D uncertain. CDR3 length: 14 residues. V gave up 1 base and J gave up 5 bases, with 11 bases separating them. Germline assignment: CDR1 MGHRA and CDR2 YSYEKL. The CDR3 loop reads CASSQGPRRTEAFF. In DNA, the CDR3 is TGCGCCAGCAGCCAAGGGCCGCGACGGACTGAAGCTTTCTTT.

This clonotype occurred once. The chain is built from TRBV20-1 and TRBJ1-2; D gene ambiguous. There are 12 residues in the CDR3. V lost 8 bases and J lost 7, with 17 bases in between. Germline V CDR1 and CDR2: DFQATT, SNEGSKA (reference sequence). As DNA, the CDR3 is TGCAGTTCATTTGAGTATCGCGGTGGCTACACCTTC. Its translation: CSSFEYRGGYTF.